What follows are 25 T cell receptor beta chains derived from one specimen sequenced in a study of glioma-infiltrating T cells. The iRepertoire nested amplicon-rescue multiplex PCR amplified TCR alpha and beta CDR3s from RNA. A single record per CDR3 protein comes from TCRdb applying MiXCR to the multiplex PCR reads. The sample holds approximately 90,000 distinct CDR3 sequences, around 23% seen once. The sample consisted of glioma tissue, nonneoplastic brain tissue, or PBMCs (not recorded which). These receptors were obtained from a human donor with low-grade glioma or glioblastoma, undergoing nonglioma brain surgery, or in good health (not recorded which).

Comments on this clonotype: A much larger clone lies a single base off, so this may be a read error. The chain recombines TRBV3-1 with TRBJ2-7, with D perhaps assigned TRBD1 or TRBD2 (5 bases each). In germline, CDR1 is LGHDT, CDR2 YNNKEL (reference sequence). The CDR3 contains 14 residues. DNA for the CDR3: TGTACCAGCAGCCAAGGGCCGGGGCCCGGGGAGCAGTACTTC. This sequence encodes CTSSQGPGPGEQYF.

Notes on this clonotype: This may come from a read error, since a much larger clone is one base off. The V gene is TRBV5-1, the J gene TRBJ2-2; 9 bases fit TRBD1. In germline, CDR1 is SGHRS, CDR2 YFSETQ. CDR3 length: 15 amino acids. CDR3 protein: CASSKQGAYTGEPFF. The CDR3 nucleotides are TGCGCCAGCAGCAAACAGGGGGCCTACACCGGGGAGCCGTTTTTT.

This clonotype appeared many times. V and J are TRBV20-1 and TRBJ2-7; 13 bases fit TRBD2. CDR1 and CDR2 from the germline V gene are DFQATT and SNEGSKA (reference sequence). This CDR3 spans 15 amino acids. J lost 6 bases, V lost 1 base, and 6 bases had no gene match. The CDR3 sequence is CSARVPGLAGVEQYF. As DNA, the CDR3 is TGCAGTGCTAGAGTCCCTGGACTAGCGGGAGTCGAGCAGTACTTC.

The chain links TRBV7-9 to TRBJ2-5, with D uncertain. CDR3 length: 13 residues. The germline CDR1 and CDR2 sequences are SEHNR and FQNEAQ (reference sequence). V lost 3 bases, J lost 2 bases, and 7 bases lay in between. The CDR3 nucleotides are TGTGCCAGCAGCTTCGTACAGCAAGAGACCCAGTACTTC. It encodes CASSFVQQETQYF.

Worth noting for this clonotype: This may come from a read error, since a much larger clone is one base off. The chain has TRBV20-1 and TRBJ2-7, with D unresolved. This CDR3 contains 13 residues. Germline loops: CDR1 DFQATT, CDR2 SNEGSKA (reference sequence). The DNA of the CDR3 is TGCAGTGCCGAGCCAAGGATCTCCTACGAGCAGTGCTTC. Its translation: CSAEPRISYEQCF.

This sequence joins TRBV19 and TRBJ2-1; D possibly corresponds to TRBD2 (5 bases). This CDR3 is built from 15 residues. CDR1 is LNHDA and CDR2 is SQIVND in the germline V gene (reference sequence). The V end was cut by 5 bases, the J end by 7 bases, with 18 bases between. CDR3 DNA: TGTGCCAGTAGTGAGGGCAGGAAGTCTCGGAATGAGCAGTTCTTC. Translating it yields CASSEGRKSRNEQFF.

The chain has TRBV6-1 and TRBJ2-2, with D possibly TRBD1 on 5 matching bases. In germline, CDR1 is MNHNS, CDR2 SASEGT. CDR3 length: 13 residues. Trimming stripped 6 bases from V and 4 bases from J, with 9 bases between. As DNA, the CDR3 is TGTGCCAGCAGCACGACAGTCACCGGGGAGCTGTTTTTT. This encodes CASSTTVTGELFF.

The genes are TRBV19 and TRBJ2-1; 16 bases are a match to TRBD2. CDR1 and CDR2 (germline): LNHDA, SQIVND (reference sequence). The CDR3 extends over 19 amino acids. Unmatched junction bases numbered 11, after V lost 0 bases and J lost 9 bases. CDR3 amino acids: CASSIEIPGTSGRASEQFF. DNA for the CDR3: TGTGCCAGTAGTATAGAAATCCCCGGGACTAGCGGGAGGGCCTCTGAGCAGTTCTTC.

In the case of this clonotype: A much larger clone is a single base away; this may be a read error. V gene TRBV7-2 combines with J gene TRBJ2-1; D not resolved. The last part of the DNA fits TRBJ2-5 better; the J call may be wrong. Germline CDR1 SGHTA, CDR2 FQGNSA. This CDR3 is built from 14 residues. The CDR3 DNA sequence: TGTCCCAGCAGCCCCCACAGATTCCAAGAGACCCAGTACTTC. Its protein is CPSSPHRFQETQYF.

The V and J genes are TRBV12-3 or TRBV12-4 and TRBJ2-5, with 10 bases fitting TRBD2. The CDR3 is made up of 15 amino acids. V lost 7 bases, J lost 2 bases, and 7 bases stayed unmatched. CDR3 protein: CASTLAGADQETQYF. The CDR3 bases are TGTGCCAGCACCCTAGCGGGAGCTGATCAAGAGACCCAGTACTTC.

The chain links TRBV5-6 to TRBJ2-3; no firm D call. The length of the CDR3 is 12 residues. CDR1 and CDR2 from the germline V gene are SGHDT and YYEEEE. The ends were cut back, 5 bases at V and 7 bases at J, with 11 bases in the middle. CDR3 loop: CASRTASNTQYF. The CDR3 DNA follows: TGTGCCAGCAGGACGGCTTCGAATACGCAGTATTTT.

The sample holds a few counts of this clonotype. V gene TRBV5-5 combines with J gene TRBJ2-3, with D uncertain. Germline V lookup: CDR1 SGHKS, CDR2 YYEKEE (reference sequence). Deletions cut 4 bases from V and 0 bases from J, with 21 bases between. The CDR3 covers 18 residues. DNA for the CDR3: TGTGCCAGCAGCCCCCGTCCGATGTATGGGAACAGCACAGATACGCAGTATTTT. It specifies CASSPRPMYGNSTDTQYF. Using reference TRBV5-5 and TRBJ2-3 for the parts outside the CDR3, the full variable domain is DAGVTQSPTHLIKTRGQQVTLRCSPISGHKSVSWYQQVLGQGPQFIFQYYEKEERGRGNFPDRFSARQFPNYSSELNVNALLLGDSALYLCASSPRPMYGNSTDTQYFGPGTRLTVL.

The chain carries TRBV2 and TRBJ2-5; D may be TRBD2 (6 bases). In germline, CDR1 is SNHLY, CDR2 FYNNEI. The CDR3 is made up of 15 amino acids. The V and J ends lost 4 bases and 2 bases respectively, with 14 bases between them. The CDR3 sequence is CASSGYGTPQETQYF. The CDR3 DNA is TGTGCCAGCAGTGGATACGGGACTCCGCAAGAGACCCAGTACTTC.

Only a few counts were recorded for this clonotype. J is TRBJ1-1 and V is TRBV6-6, with D unclear. CDR1 MNHNY and CDR2 SVGAGI come from the germline V gene (reference sequence). Trimming removed 2 bases from V and 1 base from J, with 14 bases in between. CDR3 length equals 16 residues. The CDR3 DNA follows: TGTGCCAGCAGTTACCCCCCCATGACGGAGAACACTGAAGCTTTCTTT. This gives the protein CASSYPPMTENTEAFF.

This clonotype was recorded at least ten times. The genes are TRBV25-1 and TRBJ1-6; a possible D gene is TRBD1 (5 bases). Germline CDR1 and CDR2: MGHDK and SYGVNS. With 4 bases removed from V and 8 bases from J, the gap between germline ends came to 9 bases. The CDR3 is 13 residues long. CDR3 DNA: TGTGCCAGCAGTGTTTTGGGGGATTCACCCCTCCACTTT. Protein product: CASSVLGDSPLHF.

Of note for this clonotype: Since a much larger clone is just one base distant, this may be a read error. J is TRBJ2-3 and V is TRBV6-1, with 7 bases that match TRBD2. V trimming: 10 bases; J trimming: 2 bases; junction bases outside the gene matches: 18. The CDR3 consists of 17 residues. CDR1 and CDR2 (germline): MNHNS, SASEGT. The CDR3 DNA sequence: TGTGCCATCAGCTCCCCCCGGGGGAGCGGGGCCACAGATACGCAGTATTTT. It encodes CAISSPRGSGATDTQYF.

There are many counts of this clonotype. The rearrangement joins TRBV2 to TRBJ2-5, with TRBD1 matching 7 bases. V lost 6 bases, J lost 5 bases, and 6 bases stayed unmatched. Germline CDR1 reads SNHLY; CDR2 reads FYNNEI. The CDR3 totals 13 residues. The CDR3 here is CASRGDSPETQYF. CDR3 coding DNA: TGTGCCAGCAGAGGGGACAGTCCTGAGACCCAGTACTTC.

V and J are TRBV6-1 and TRBJ1-1, with 9 bases that match TRBD1. Germline values: CDR1 MNHNS, CDR2 SASEGT. The CDR3 sequence is 14 residues long. With 6 bases clipped from V and 5 bases from J, the junction kept 7 bases outside the gene matches. The CDR3, as DNA: TGTGCCAGCAGCACCACCGACAGGGGGACTGAAGCTTTCTTT. Translated, it gives CASSTTDRGTEAFF.

This clonotype was found many times. The chain links TRBV7-2 to TRBJ2-7; no reliable D call. Trimming removed 1 base from V and 2 bases from J, with 9 bases in between. This CDR3 is built from 14 residues. Germline CDR1 and CDR2: SGHTA and FQGNSA. The CDR3 bases are TGTGCCAGCAGCTTAGTTTTGGGCGCCTACGAGCAGTACTTC. It is translated as CASSLVLGAYEQYF.

This clonotype was detected only a few times. The conserved phenylalanine or tryptophan normally closing the CDR3 is absent here, so this likely arose from a read error. The chain couples TRBV15 to TRBJ2-7; 8 bases agree with TRBD1. The germline gives CDR1 LNHNV, CDR2 YYDKDF (reference sequence). CDR3 length: 15 residues. With V trimmed by 1 base and J by 6 bases, 8 bases remained unmatched. CDR3 sequence: CATSRVTGGGGEQYL. The CDR3 nucleotides read TGTGCCACCAGCAGAGTTACAGGGGGAGGTGGCGAGCAGTACCTC.

The chain is built from TRBV30 and TRBJ2-5; tentative D call: TRBD2 (6 bases). CDR1 is GTSNPN, CDR2 SVGIG, per germline (reference sequence). The CDR3 contains 15 residues. Trimming pared 3 bases from V and 4 bases from J, leaving 18 bases between. The CDR3 DNA is TGTGCCTGGAGGTCAGGACTACCCCATCCAGAGACCCAGTACTTC. This gives the protein CAWRSGLPHPETQYF.

Remarks on this clonotype: This could be a read error, since a much larger clone is one nucleotide away. This chain links TRBV6-1 with TRBJ2-7, with D unclear. This CDR3 has 15 residues. V lost 2 bases and J 2 bases, leaving 13 bases between the germline ends. From germline, CDR1 is MNHNS and CDR2 SASEGT. The CDR3 nucleotides are TGTGCCAGCAGTGAATCGGTGCTCGGTCCCTACGAGCAGTACTTC. This translates into CASSESVLGPYEQYF.

This clonotype was picked up a small number of times. The V and J genes are TRBV5-4 and TRBJ1-1; possibly TRBD1 for D (6 bases). Per the germline V gene, CDR1 is SGHNT and CDR2 is YYREEE (reference sequence). This CDR3 spans 14 amino acids. The V and J ends lost 1 base and 5 bases respectively, with 12 bases between them. Here the CDR3 reads CASSLYQGYTEAFF. The CDR3 DNA is TGTGCCAGCAGCTTGTACCAGGGGTATACTGAAGCTTTCTTT. Filled out from reference TRBV5-4 and TRBJ1-1, the complete variable domain reads ETGVTQSPTHLIKTRGQQVTLRCSSQSGHNTVSWYQQALGQGPQFIFQYYREEENGRGNFPPRFSGLQFPNYSSELNVNALELDDSALYLCASSLYQGYTEAFFGQGTRLTVV.

J is TRBJ2-5 and V is TRBV6-6; D may be TRBD1 (6 bases). Germline loops: CDR1 MNHNY, CDR2 SVGAGI (reference sequence). The CDR3 contains 19 residues. V was shortened by 4 bases and J by 0 bases, with 24 bases between the two germline ends. CDR3 loop: CASSLGLRLFRDNQETQYF. DNA for the CDR3: TGTGCCAGCAGTTTAGGACTCAGACTGTTCAGGGACAACCAAGAGACCCAGTACTTC.

This clonotype has at least ten counts. The V gene is TRBV20-1, the J gene TRBJ1-2, with D possibly being TRBD1 (6 bases). The CDR3 has 12 amino acids. Germline lookup yields CDR1 DFQATT and CDR2 SNEGSKA (reference sequence). The CDR3 spells CAERTPGAGYTF. The CDR3 bases are TGCGCTGAGAGGACCCCGGGGGCTGGCTACACCTTC.